What follows are 21 T cell receptor beta chains derived from one specimen sequenced in a study of T cells in Graves' hyperthyroidism and ophthalmopathy. TCR beta CDR3 regions were amplified from RNA transcripts. TCR CDR3 underwent first-round RT-PCR with the HTBI primer set. TCRdb analysed the multiplex PCR reads with MiXCR anew, one entry per CDR3 protein. The table includes 250,000 or so distinct CDR3 sequences, more than 14% detected once. Material for sequencing was blood. The receptors come from a woman between 40 and 55 years old with Graves' hyperthyroidism that later progressed to Graves' ophthalmopathy.

This clonotype appeared a few times. The genes are TRBV10-1 and TRBJ2-7; TRBD1 or TRBD2 may be the D gene (5 bases each). The germline V gene encodes CDR1 WNHNN and CDR2 SYGVQD (reference sequence). The CDR3 extends over 15 amino acids. V was shortened by 3 bases and J by 5 bases, with 17 bases between the two germline ends. Written as DNA, the CDR3 is TGCGCCAGCAGTGAATCCGGGGCCGGAATAAACGAGCAGTACTTC. Translating it yields CASSESGAGINEQYF.

This clonotype was seen many times. V and J are TRBV5-1 and TRBJ2-2, with TRBD1 matching 7 bases. Germline V gene sequence: CDR1 SGHRS, CDR2 YFSETQ. Trimming removed 0 bases from V and 2 bases from J; junction bases left unmatched: 7. CDR3 size: 17 residues. The CDR3 protein is CASSLGHRDSNTGELFF. CDR3 DNA: TGCGCCAGCAGCTTGGGGCACCGGGACAGCAACACCGGGGAGCTGTTTTTT.

About this clonotype itself: Compared with germline, one end of the junction differs, possibly owing to a read error. The V gene is TRBV18, the J gene TRBJ2-7, with D perhaps assigned TRBD1 or TRBD2 (5 bases each). The CDR3 runs to 14 residues. Germline values: CDR1 KGHSH, CDR2 LQKENI. Here the CDR3 reads CASSPPGQSYEHYF. The CDR3 DNA reads TGTGCCAGCTCTCCACCGGGGCAGTCCTACGAGCACTACTTC.

Many counts were recorded for this clonotype. The V gene is TRBV2, the J gene TRBJ2-3, with D maybe TRBD2 (6 bases). Germline-derived CDR1 and CDR2 are SNHLY and FYNNEI. CDR3 length: 16 residues. V lost 4 bases and J lost 2, with 16 bases in between. CDR3 coding DNA: TGTGCCAGCAGTGGCCCGGGACTCCAACCCACAGATACGCAGTATTTT. Translated, it gives CASSGPGLQPTDTQYF.

This clonotype has ten or more counts. The chain is built from TRBV7-8 and TRBJ1-5, with D possibly TRBD1 on 6 matching bases. V was trimmed by 2 bases and J by 6 bases, leaving 20 bases between them. From germline, CDR1 is SGHVS and CDR2 FQNEAQ. This CDR3 is built from 17 residues. The CDR3 loop is CASSLNRVAGVGQPQHF. In DNA, the CDR3 is TGTGCCAGCAGCTTAAATAGGGTCGCAGGGGTAGGTCAGCCCCAGCATTTT.

This clonotype was observed many times. The chain carries TRBV2 and TRBJ2-1, with D possibly TRBD2 on 6 matching bases. V was pared by 8 bases and J by 10 bases, with 15 bases between. CDR1 SNHLY and CDR2 FYNNEI come from the germline V gene. This CDR3 has 12 residues. This chain's CDR3 is CASGGASGEQFF. The CDR3 DNA is TGTGCCAGCGGCGGGGCCTCGGGGGAGCAGTTCTTC.

The chain has TRBV28 and TRBJ1-4; D possibly corresponds to TRBD1 (5 bases). V lost 6 bases and J 8 bases, leaving 19 bases between the germline ends. This CDR3 contains 15 residues. Looked up from germline, CDR1 is MDHEN and CDR2 is SYDVKM. The CDR3 protein is CASRPGGGLGEKLFF. The CDR3 nucleotides read TGTGCCAGCAGACCCGGCGGGGGGTTAGGCGAAAAACTGTTTTTT.

This clonotype was found many times. The chain uses TRBV30 and TRBJ2-7; D not resolved. The germline CDR1 and CDR2 sequences are GTSNPN and SVGIG (reference sequence). The V and J ends lost 0 bases and 6 bases respectively, with 6 bases between them. The CDR3 loop spans 11 amino acids. Written as DNA, the CDR3 is TGTGCCTGGAGTGTACGTTTCGAGCAGTACTTC. Its protein product is CAWSVRFEQYF.

This clonotype has at least ten counts. V is TRBV7-3 and J is TRBJ2-1; 8 nucleotides line up with TRBD1. This CDR3 has 15 amino acids. Germline CDR1 SGHTA, CDR2 FQGTGA. The V and J ends lost 5 bases and 8 bases, in that order; junction bases with no gene match: 11. CDR3 sequence (DNA): TGTGCCAGCAGCGCCGAAGGACAGGGATCCCATGAGCAGTTCTTC. This sequence encodes CASSAEGQGSHEQFF.

This clonotype occurred many times. The chain is built from TRBV7-9 and TRBJ2-1, with D perhaps given as TRBD1 or TRBD2 (5 bases each). V lost 6 bases, J lost 8 bases, and 20 bases lay in between. CDR1 and CDR2 (germline): SEHNR, FQNEAQ (reference sequence). The CDR3 extends over 15 amino acids. The CDR3 nucleotides read TGTGCCAGCAGTTTGGGACGTCGTTGGAGCGATGAGCAGTTCTTC. Protein product: CASSLGRRWSDEQFF.

This clonotype has at least ten counts. The rearrangement uses TRBV28 and TRBJ1-5; 8 nucleotides line up with TRBD1. The germline V gene encodes CDR1 MDHEN and CDR2 SYDVKM. The trim removed 6 bases at V and 5 bases at J, leaving 9 bases unmatched. This CDR3 is built from 15 residues. In DNA, the CDR3 is TGTGCCAGCAGCCTCCTGACAGGGGCCCATCAGCCCCAGCATTTT. Translated: CASSLLTGAHQPQHF. Together with reference TRBV28 and TRBJ1-5, the CDR3 gives the full variable domain: DVKVTQSSRYLVKRTGEKVFLECVQDMDHENMFWYRQDPGLGLRLIYFSYDVKMKEKGDIPEGYSVSREKKERFSLILESASTNQTSMYLCASSLLTGAHQPQHFGDGTRLSIL.

The V gene is TRBV2, the J gene TRBJ2-5; D not resolved. The CDR3 runs 15 residues. V lost 2 bases and J 2 bases, leaving 12 bases between the germline ends. The germline gives CDR1 SNHLY, CDR2 FYNNEI. The DNA for the CDR3 is TGTGCCAGCAGTGAAAATGTTGCCGGTCAAGAGACCCAGTACTTC. Its protein is CASSENVAGQETQYF.

Of note for this clonotype: One junction end does not reproduce the germline sequence, and a read error may be involved. The gene calls are TRBV5-1 and TRBJ2-1; D is unclear. The CDR3 runs 15 residues. Per the germline V gene, CDR1 is SGHRS and CDR2 is YFSETQ. The CDR3 sequence: CVSTLDHPDYNEQFF. The CDR3 DNA is TGTGTCAGCACCCTAGACCATCCTGACTACAATGAGCAGTTCTTC.

This clonotype has a handful of counts. The CDR3 spells CASSPRSLWDRAGNEQFF. Written as DNA, the CDR3 is TGCGCCAGCAGCCCCCGTTCCCTGTGGGACAGGGCGGGTAATGAGCAGTTCTTC. The chain employs TRBV5-1 and TRBJ2-1; 9 bases line up with TRBD1. The trim removed 4 bases at V and 7 bases at J, leaving 18 bases unmatched. This CDR3 region has 18 residues. Germline loops: CDR1 SGHRS, CDR2 YFSETQ.

This clonotype was recorded at least ten times. This chain joins TRBV12-3 or TRBV12-4 and TRBJ2-5; no clear D. Trimming pared 2 bases from V and 5 bases from J, leaving 6 bases between. The CDR3 has 12 residues. The CDR3 nucleotides read TGTGCCAGCAGTTTACGGCGGGAGACCCAGTACTTC. Translation gives CASSLRRETQYF.

Ten or more counts support this clonotype. The chain couples TRBV3-1 to TRBJ2-5, with D perhaps given as TRBD1 or TRBD2 (6 bases each). The V end lost 5 bases, the J end lost 4 bases, and 20 bases lay between the germline ends. The CDR3 length is 16 residues. Germline V gives CDR1 LGHDT, CDR2 YNNKEL (reference sequence). Here the CDR3 reads CASSEGLGGFGETQYF. Written as DNA, the CDR3 is TGTGCCAGCAGCGAAGGGTTGGGGGGCTTCGGAGAGACCCAGTACTTC.

As to this clonotype: An end of the junction does not agree with germline; a read error may underlie this. The chain's CDR3 is CASSRTFVLAGTGKYF. In nucleotides, the CDR3 is TGTGCCAGCAGTAGAACGTTTGTACTCGCCGGGACAGGGAAATATTTT. The chain uses TRBV28 and TRBJ1-5, with 9 bases identical to TRBD1. The CDR3 runs to 16 residues. The germline V gene has CDR1 MDHEN and CDR2 SYDVKM.

This clonotype has a count of ten or more. The J gene is TRBJ1-1, the V gene TRBV27, with 7 bases aligning to TRBD1. This CDR3 has 18 residues. V was clipped by 2 bases and J by 3 bases; unmatched bases: 15. Germline CDR1 is MNHEY and CDR2 is SMNVEV (reference sequence). DNA of the CDR3: TGTGCCAGCAGTTTACCCACCCTCGACAGGGTTAAGGACACTGAAGCTTTCTTT. This codes for CASSLPTLDRVKDTEAFF.

This sequence joins TRBV29-1 and TRBJ2-1, with 7 bases identical to TRBD1. Germline CDR1 is SQVTM and CDR2 is ANQGSEA. There are 13 residues in the CDR3. The trim removed 6 bases at V and 0 bases at J, leaving 2 bases unmatched. CDR3 protein: CSVRTGSYNEQFF. DNA for the CDR3: TGCAGCGTAAGGACAGGCTCCTACAATGAGCAGTTCTTC.

This clonotype was picked up many times. This chain links TRBV6-1 with TRBJ1-1; the D gene is possibly TRBD1 (6 bases). CDR1 is MNHNS and CDR2 is SASEGT in the germline V gene. Trimming removed 3 bases from V and 3 bases from J, with 11 bases in between. The CDR3 is 14 residues long. The CDR3 sequence is CASSETPGDTEAFF. DNA for the CDR3: TGTGCCAGCAGTGAGACCCCAGGGGACACTGAAGCTTTCTTT.

Concerning this clonotype itself: This may be a read error: a much more frequent sequence differs by one nucleotide. In DNA form, the CDR3 reads TGTGCCAGCAGCTTGAACACGGATGGAGCTTTCTTT. Translated: CASSLNTDGAFF. The J gene is TRBJ1-1, the V gene TRBV5-6; D unclear. The ends were cut back, 1 base at V and 10 bases at J, with 11 bases in the middle. The CDR3 is 12 residues long. Germline CDR1 and CDR2: SGHDT and YYEEEE.